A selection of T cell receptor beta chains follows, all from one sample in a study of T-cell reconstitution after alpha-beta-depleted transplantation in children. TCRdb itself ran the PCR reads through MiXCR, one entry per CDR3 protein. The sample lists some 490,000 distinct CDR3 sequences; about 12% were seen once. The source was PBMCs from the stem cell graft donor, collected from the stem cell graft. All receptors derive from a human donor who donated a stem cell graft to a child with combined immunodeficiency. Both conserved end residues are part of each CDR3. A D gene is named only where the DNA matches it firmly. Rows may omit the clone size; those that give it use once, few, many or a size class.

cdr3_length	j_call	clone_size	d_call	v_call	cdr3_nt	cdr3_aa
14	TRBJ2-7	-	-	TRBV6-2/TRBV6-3	TGTGCCAGCAGTTCACCGGTGAAGGTGGGCGAGCAGTACTTC	CASSSPVKVGEQYF
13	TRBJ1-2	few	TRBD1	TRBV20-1	TGCAGTGCTAGGCCCCGGACAGGCGGTGGCTACACCTTC	CSARPRTGGGYTF
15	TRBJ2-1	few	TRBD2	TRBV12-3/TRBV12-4	TGTGCCAGCAGTTTCGCGGGGGGGCCTGGGAATGAGCAGTTCTTC	CASSFAGGPGNEQFF
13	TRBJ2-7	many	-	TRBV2	TGTGCCAGCAGTGTTCAGGCGGGGTACGAGCAGTACTTC	CASSVQAGYEQYF
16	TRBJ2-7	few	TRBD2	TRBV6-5	TGTGCCAGCAGTTACGTCCCGGGACTAGCGGGAGAAGAGCAGTACTTC	CASSYVPGLAGEEQYF
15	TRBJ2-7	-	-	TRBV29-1	TGCAGCGTCAAATACTCCCGAGCTGGGACTGACGAGCAGTACTTC	CSVKYSRAGTDEQYF
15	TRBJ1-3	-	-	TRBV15	TGTGCCACCAGCATCGGTCGGAGCTCTGGAAACACCATATATTTT	CATSIGRSSGNTIYF
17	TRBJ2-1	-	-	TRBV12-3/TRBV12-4	TGTGCCAGCAGTTCCGTAGGGACTTTCGGGCCCTACAATGAGCAGTTCTTC	CASSSVGTFGPYNEQFF
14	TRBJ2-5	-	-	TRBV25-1	TGTGCCAGCCAGATTATCGACAGACCCGAGACCCAGTACTTC	CASQIIDRPETQYF
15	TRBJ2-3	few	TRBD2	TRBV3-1	TGTGCCAGCAGCCAATGGGCGGGGGGCACAGATACGCAGTATTTT	CASSQWAGGTDTQYF
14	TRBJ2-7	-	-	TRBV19	TGTGCCAGTAGTATAGACGGCACGACCTACGAGCAGTACTTC	CASSIDGTTYEQYF
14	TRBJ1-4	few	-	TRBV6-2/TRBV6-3	TGTGCCAGCAGCCGGCGAGATACAGGGTTGAAACTGTTTTTT	CASSRRDTGLKLFF
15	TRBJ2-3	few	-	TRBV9	TGTGCCAGCAGCGTAGGACTGGGAGGCACAGATACGCAGTATTTT	CASSVGLGGTDTQYF
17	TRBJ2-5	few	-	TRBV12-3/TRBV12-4	TGTGCCAGCAGTCGCCCCCGTCAGGGGGGTTGGGGGGAGACCCAGTACTTC	CASSRPRQGGWGETQYF
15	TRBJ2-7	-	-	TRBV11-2	TGTGCCAGCAGCTTCCTGGACAGTTTATCCTACGAGCAGTACTTC	CASSFLDSLSYEQYF
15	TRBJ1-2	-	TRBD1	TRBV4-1	TGCGCCAGCAGCCAAGGAGACAGGGGGGGCTATGGCTACACCTTC	CASSQGDRGGYGYTF
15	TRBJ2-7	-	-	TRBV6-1	TGTGCCAGCAGCCCATCCCTGACGCTAAAGTACGAGCAGTACTTC	CASSPSLTLKYEQYF